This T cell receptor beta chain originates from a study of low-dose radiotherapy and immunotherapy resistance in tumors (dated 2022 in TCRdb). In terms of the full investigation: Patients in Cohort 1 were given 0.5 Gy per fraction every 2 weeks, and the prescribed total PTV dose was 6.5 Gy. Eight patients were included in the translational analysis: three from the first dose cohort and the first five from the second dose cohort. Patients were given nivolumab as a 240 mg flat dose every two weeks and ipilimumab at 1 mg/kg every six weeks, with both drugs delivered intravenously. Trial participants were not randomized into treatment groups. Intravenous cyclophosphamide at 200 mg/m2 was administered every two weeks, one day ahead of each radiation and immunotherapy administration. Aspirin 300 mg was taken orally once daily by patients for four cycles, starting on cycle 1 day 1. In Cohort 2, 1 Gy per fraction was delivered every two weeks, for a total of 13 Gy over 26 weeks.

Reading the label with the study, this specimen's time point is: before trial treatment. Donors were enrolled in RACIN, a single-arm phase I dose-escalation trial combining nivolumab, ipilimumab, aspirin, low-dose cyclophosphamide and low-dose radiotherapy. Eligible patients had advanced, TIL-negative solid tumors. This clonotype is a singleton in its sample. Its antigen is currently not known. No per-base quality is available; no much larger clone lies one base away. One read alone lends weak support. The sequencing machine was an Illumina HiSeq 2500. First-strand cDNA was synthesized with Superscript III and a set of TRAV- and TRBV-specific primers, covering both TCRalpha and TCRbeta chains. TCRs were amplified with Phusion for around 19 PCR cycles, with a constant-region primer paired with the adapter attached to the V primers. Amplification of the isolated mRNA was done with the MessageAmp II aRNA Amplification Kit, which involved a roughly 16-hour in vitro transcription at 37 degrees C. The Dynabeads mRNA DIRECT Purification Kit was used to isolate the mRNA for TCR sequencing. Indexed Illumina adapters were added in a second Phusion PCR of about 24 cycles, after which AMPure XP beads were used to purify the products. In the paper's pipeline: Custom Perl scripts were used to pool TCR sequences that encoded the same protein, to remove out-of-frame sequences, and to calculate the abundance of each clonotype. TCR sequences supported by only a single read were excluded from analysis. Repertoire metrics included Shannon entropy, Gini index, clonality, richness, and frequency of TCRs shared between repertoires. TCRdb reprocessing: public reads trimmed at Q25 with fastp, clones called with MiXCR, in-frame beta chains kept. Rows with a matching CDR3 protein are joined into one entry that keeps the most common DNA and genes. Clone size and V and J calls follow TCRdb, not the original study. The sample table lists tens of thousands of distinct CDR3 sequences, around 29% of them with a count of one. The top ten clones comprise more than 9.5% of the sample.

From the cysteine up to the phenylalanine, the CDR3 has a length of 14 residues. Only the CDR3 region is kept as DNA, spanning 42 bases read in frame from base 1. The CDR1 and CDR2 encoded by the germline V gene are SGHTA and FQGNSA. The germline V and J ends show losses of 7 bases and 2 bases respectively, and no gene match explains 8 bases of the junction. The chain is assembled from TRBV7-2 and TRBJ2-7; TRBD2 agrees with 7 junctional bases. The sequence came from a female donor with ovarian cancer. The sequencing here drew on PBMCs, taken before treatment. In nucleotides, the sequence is TGTGCCAGCACCGGATGGGGGGGACCCTACGAGCAGTACTTC. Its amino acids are CASTGWGGPYEQYF. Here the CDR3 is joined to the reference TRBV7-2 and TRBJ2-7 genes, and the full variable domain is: GAGVSQSPSNKVTEKGKDVELRCDPISGHTALYWYRQSLGQGLEFLIYFQGNSAPDKSGLPSDRFSAERTGGSVSTLTIQRTQQEDSAVYLCASTGWGGPYEQYFGPGTRLTVT.